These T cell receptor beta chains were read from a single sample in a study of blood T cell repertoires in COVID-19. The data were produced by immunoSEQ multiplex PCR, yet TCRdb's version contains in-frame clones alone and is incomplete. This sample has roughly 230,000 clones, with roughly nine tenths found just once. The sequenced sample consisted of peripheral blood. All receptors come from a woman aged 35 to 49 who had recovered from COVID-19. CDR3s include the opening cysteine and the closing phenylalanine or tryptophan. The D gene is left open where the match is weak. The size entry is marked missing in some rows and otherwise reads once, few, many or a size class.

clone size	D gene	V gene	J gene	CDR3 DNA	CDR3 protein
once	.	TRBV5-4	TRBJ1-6	TGTGCCAGCAGCTTGTCAGGGTTTGGGTCACCCCTCCACTTT	CASSLSGFGSPLHF
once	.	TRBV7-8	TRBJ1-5	TGTGCCAGCAGCTCGGGACAACGATATAGCAATCAGCCCCAGCATTTT	CASSSGQRYSNQPQHF
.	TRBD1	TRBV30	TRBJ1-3	TGTGCCTGGAATCGGGCACAGGGGGACACCATATATTTT	CAWNRAQGDTIYF
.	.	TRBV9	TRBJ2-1	TGTGCCAGCAGCGTACGGGAAAGCTCCTACAATGAGCAGTTCTTC	CASSVRESSYNEQFF
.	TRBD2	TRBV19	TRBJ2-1	TGTGCCAGTAGTATAGAGCCGGGACTAGCGGGAGGTGAGCAGTTCTTC	CASSIEPGLAGGEQFF
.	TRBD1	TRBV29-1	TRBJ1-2	TGCAGCGTTGAGACAGGGTCGGGCTATGGCTACACCTTC	CSVETGSGYGYTF
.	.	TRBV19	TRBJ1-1	TGTGCCAGTAGTATAGTATCAGGGCCGAACACTGAAGCTTTCTTT	CASSIVSGPNTEAFF
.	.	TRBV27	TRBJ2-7	TGTGCCAGCAGTTTTAGTGGTACAGGGAACCTCGAGCAGTACTTC	CASSFSGTGNLEQYF
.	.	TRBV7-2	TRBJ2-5	TGTGCCAGCAGCACTGGACTAACCTCCCAAGAGACCCAGTACTTC	CASSTGLTSQETQYF
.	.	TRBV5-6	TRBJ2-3	TGTGCCAGCAGCTTGGGTGGGAGAGTGGCAGATACGCAGTATTTT	CASSLGGRVADTQYF
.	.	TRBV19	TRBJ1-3	TGTGCCAGTAGTGGGGAGGGCGCTGGAAACACCATATATTTT	CASSGEGAGNTIYF
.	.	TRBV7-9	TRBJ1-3	TGTGCCAGCAGCTTAGGAGGAACGGGGGACTCTGGAAACACCATATATTTT	CASSLGGTGDSGNTIYF
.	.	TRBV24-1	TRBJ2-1	TGTGCCACCAGTGATAGGACAGATAAGTCCTACAATGAGCAGTTCTTC	CATSDRTDKSYNEQFF
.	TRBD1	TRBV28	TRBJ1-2	TGTGCCAGCAGCCTGGGGACAGCTTATGGCTACACCTTC	CASSLGTAYGYTF
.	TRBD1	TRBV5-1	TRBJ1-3	TGCGCCAGCAGCGAATCCGGGACAGGGGGTCTTGGCGGAAACACCATATATTTT	CASSESGTGGLGGNTIYF
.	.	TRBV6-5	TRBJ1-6	TGTGCCAGCAGGAAAGACAGCTATAATTCACCCCTCCACTTT	CASRKDSYNSPLHF
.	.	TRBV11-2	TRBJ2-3	TGTGCCAGCAGCTTAGGGCTAGCTGCAGATACGCAGTATTTT	CASSLGLAADTQYF
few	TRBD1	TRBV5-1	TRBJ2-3	TGCGCCAGCAGCCCACCCGGACAGGACAGCACAGATACGCAGTATTTT	CASSPPGQDSTDTQYF
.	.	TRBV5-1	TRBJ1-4	TGCGCCAGCAGCTTGGACAGACCAGCACACGAAAAACTGTTTTTT	CASSLDRPAHEKLFF
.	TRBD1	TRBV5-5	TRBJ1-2	TGTGCCAGCAGCGAGGACAGGCCCGCTAACTATGGCTACACCTTC	CASSEDRPANYGYTF
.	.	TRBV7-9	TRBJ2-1	TGTGCCAGCAGCTTAGACCCCGGTTACAATGAGCAGTTCTTC	CASSLDPGYNEQFF
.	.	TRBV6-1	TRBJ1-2	TGTGCCAGCAGTGAAAGGAGGAACTATGGCTACACCTTC	CASSERRNYGYTF
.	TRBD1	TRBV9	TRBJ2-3	TGTGCCAGCAGCGTTGGGACAGGGGACACAGATACGCAGTATTTT	CASSVGTGDTDTQYF
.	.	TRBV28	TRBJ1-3	TGTGCCAGCAGTTCTCCTCGGACAGTAACCTCTGGAAACACCATATATTTT	CASSSPRTVTSGNTIYF
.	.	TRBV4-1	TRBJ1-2	TGCGCCAGCAGCCAAAGGGAAAGCCAGGGTGGCTACACCTTC	CASSQRESQGGYTF
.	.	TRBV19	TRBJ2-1	TGTGCCAGTAGTGTCAACGGTAGAAAAAATGAGCAGTTCTTC	CASSVNGRKNEQFF
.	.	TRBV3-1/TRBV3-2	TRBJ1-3	TGTGCCAGCAGCCGCTTCTCGACAGGATCTGGAAACACCATATATTTT	CASSRFSTGSGNTIYF
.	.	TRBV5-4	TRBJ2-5	TGTGCCAGCAGTCTAGCGAGAGGAGAGACCCAGTACTTC	CASSLARGETQYF
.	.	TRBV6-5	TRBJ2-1	TGTGCCAGCAGTTACAGCGAGATAAACAATGAGCAGTTCTTC	CASSYSEINNEQFF
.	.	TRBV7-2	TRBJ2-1	TGTGCCAGCAGCTCGTGGGGCGATGAGCAGTTCTTC	CASSSWGDEQFF
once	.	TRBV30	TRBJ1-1	TGTGCCTGGGACCGGGGACATTTGACTGAAGCTTTCTTT	CAWDRGHLTEAFF
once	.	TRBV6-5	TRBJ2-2	TGTGCCAGCAGTTACTTTCCGGGTACCGGGGAGCTGTTTTTT	CASSYFPGTGELFF
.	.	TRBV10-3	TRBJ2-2	TGTGCCATCAGTGACCGGTACGGGGAGCTGTTTTTT	CAISDRYGELFF
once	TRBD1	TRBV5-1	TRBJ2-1	TGCGCCAGCAGGATTTCGGGACAGGGGGGCAATGAGCAGTTCTTC	CASRISGQGGNEQFF
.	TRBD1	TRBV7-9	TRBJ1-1	TGTGCCAGCAGCGACAGACAGGGGGACACTGAAGCTTTCTTT	CASSDRQGDTEAFF
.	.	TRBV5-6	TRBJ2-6	TGTGCCAGCAGCCGTGAGACATCAAGCTCTGGGGCCAACGTCCTGACTTTC	CASSRETSSSGANVLTF
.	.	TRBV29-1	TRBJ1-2	TGCAGCGTTGAAGATCGAGAGAGGCGGGAGGCAGGCTACACCTTC	CSVEDRERREAGYTF
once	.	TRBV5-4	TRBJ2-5	TGTGCCAGCAGCCTAATGGGCCCGGTTGTGTCCCAGTACTTC	CASSLMGPVVSQYF
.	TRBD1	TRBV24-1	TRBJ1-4	TGTGCCACCAGTGATTTTCGGGACAGTAATGAAAAACTGTTTTTT	CATSDFRDSNEKLFF
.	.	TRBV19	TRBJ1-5	TGTGCCAGTAGCCCGGGGGATAGCAATCAGCCCCAGCATTTT	CASSPGDSNQPQHF
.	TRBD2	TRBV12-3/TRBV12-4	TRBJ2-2	TGTGCCAGCAGATGGGGGGAGGGCGGGGAGCTGTTTTTT	CASRWGEGGELFF
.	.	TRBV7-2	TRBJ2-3	TGTGCCAGCAGCCGGGGATTGGTCACAGATACGCAGTATTTT	CASSRGLVTDTQYF
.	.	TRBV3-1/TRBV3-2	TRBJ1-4	TGTGCCAGCACCGGAGGGAGTCCGGGTGAAAAACTGTTTTTT	CASTGGSPGEKLFF
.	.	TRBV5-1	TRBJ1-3	TGCGCCAGCAGCTTGGGCCCGGGGTCGGACACCATATATTTT	CASSLGPGSDTIYF
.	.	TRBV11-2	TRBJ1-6	TGTGCCAGCAGCGTCCTATATAATTCACCCCTCCACTTT	CASSVLYNSPLHF
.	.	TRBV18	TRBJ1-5	TGTGCCAGCTCACCAGGGAGCGGCAATCAGCCCCAGCATTTT	CASSPGSGNQPQHF
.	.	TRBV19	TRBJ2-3	TGTGCCAGTAGTATAAAACACCCCCACGTTACCACAGATACGCAGTATTTT	CASSIKHPHVTTDTQYF
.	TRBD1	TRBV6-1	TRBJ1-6	TGTGCCAGCAGTGGGGGACAGGGAGGTCGAAATTCACCCCTCCACTTT	CASSGGQGGRNSPLHF
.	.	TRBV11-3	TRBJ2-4	TGTGCCAGTCGATCGAGGGATGGGGTCAAAAACATTCAGTACTTC	CASRSRDGVKNIQYF
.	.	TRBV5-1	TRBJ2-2	TGCGCCAGCAGCTCGGACCAGGGGCCCACCGGGGAGCTGTTTTTT	CASSSDQGPTGELFF
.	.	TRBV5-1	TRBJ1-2	TGCGCCAGCAGCTTCGCAGAGGAGTGGGGGCATGGCTACACCTTC	CASSFAEEWGHGYTF
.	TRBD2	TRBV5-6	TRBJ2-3	TGTGCCAGCAGCTTTCCAGCGGGAGTGAATACGCAGTATTTT	CASSFPAGVNTQYF
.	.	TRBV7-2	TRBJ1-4	TGTGCCAGCAGCTATAGCCGGAGGGGTACTAATGAAAAACTGTTTTTT	CASSYSRRGTNEKLFF
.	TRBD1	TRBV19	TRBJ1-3	TGTGCCAGTAGTATATCTGCGACAGGGGCTGGAAACACCATATATTTT	CASSISATGAGNTIYF
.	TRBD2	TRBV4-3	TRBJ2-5	TGCGCCAGCAGTTCCGGGGCTAGCGGGAGGACCCAAGAGACCCAGTACTTC	CASSSGASGRTQETQYF
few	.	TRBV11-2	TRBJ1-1	TGTGCCAGCAGCTTAACGGTGAACACTGAAGCTTTCTTT	CASSLTVNTEAFF
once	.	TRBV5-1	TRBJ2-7	TGCGCCAGCAGCTTACAGACAGAGCAGTACTTC	CASSLQTEQYF
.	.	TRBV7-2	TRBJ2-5	TGTGCCAGCAGCCGCAGGGGAAATCCCAAGACCCAGTACTTC	CASSRRGNPKTQYF
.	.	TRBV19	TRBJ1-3	TGTGCCAGTAGTATCCGGGGTGACACCATATATTTT	CASSIRGDTIYF